A selection of T cell receptor beta chains follows, all from one sample in a study of T cells after yellow fever vaccination. TCRdb independently ran MiXCR on the 5' RACE reads; one entry per CDR3 protein. The sample lists some 320,000 distinct CDR3 sequences; around 11% were seen once. This sample comprised CD4+ T cells sorted from PBMCs, obtained 45 days after the yellow fever booster vaccination. The source is a man between 18 and 35 years old who received the YFV17D yellow fever vaccine. The CDR3 runs from the conserved cysteine through the conserved F or W. D genes are given only for firm matches. Clone size appears in some rows only: once, few, many, or a class for an expanded clone.

clone_size	v_call	d_call	j_call	cdr3_aa
-	TRBV20-1	-	TRBJ1-1	CSARQSTEAFF
many	TRBV9	-	TRBJ1-5	CASSVGAGLMVEPQHF
-	TRBV7-2	-	TRBJ1-5	CASSLVWQGWSNQPQHF
-	TRBV6-5	-	TRBJ1-3	CASSYSRQIPGNTIYF
few	TRBV5-1	TRBD2	TRBJ2-3	CASSLEGLAGYYPDTQYF
few	TRBV5-1	-	TRBJ1-4	CASSLESPTDVNEKLFF
-	TRBV5-1	-	TRBJ2-2	CASSLQGLVAGELFF
few	TRBV7-3	TRBD1	TRBJ2-3	CASSNPGQGQDTQYF
few	TRBV3-1	-	TRBJ1-2	CASSQGRSFYGYTF
few	TRBV6-5	-	TRBJ1-2	CASSRTEGNNYGYTF
-	TRBV12-2	-	TRBJ1-2	CASRPSLCGYTF
many	TRBV6-2/TRBV6-3	-	TRBJ2-3	CATRGPSQYF
few	TRBV7-2	TRBD1	TRBJ1-3	CASSHNRGSESTIYF
many	TRBV7-8	-	TRBJ2-5	CASSPNPETQYF
once	TRBV12-3/TRBV12-4	-	TRBJ1-1	CASSPQGGEPNTEAFF
-	TRBV11-2	TRBD2	TRBJ2-1	CASSPIAGGTYNEQFF
-	TRBV11-2	-	TRBJ2-3	CASSLSKGNADTQYF
-	TRBV7-2	-	TRBJ1-6	CASSLDLVRTWSPLHF
-	TRBV3-1	TRBD2	TRBJ2-3	CASSQVRLAGADTQYF
few	TRBV12-3/TRBV12-4	-	TRBJ1-5	CASAAPGNQPQHF
few	TRBV12-3/TRBV12-4	-	TRBJ1-6	CASSFRQGYNSPLHF
-	TRBV6-5	-	TRBJ1-2	CASSYEGRGLYGYTF
few	TRBV6-1	-	TRBJ2-6	CASSGSGVNGPGANVLTF
-	TRBV11-2	-	TRBJ1-2	CASSFRTSDGYTF
many	TRBV4-3	-	TRBJ2-6	CASSQDHPGGDSGANVLTF
few	TRBV12-3/TRBV12-4	TRBD1	TRBJ1-5	CASRRTGNQPQHF
few	TRBV4-3	-	TRBJ2-3	CASSPGATEITDTQYF
-	TRBV28	-	TRBJ2-5	CASSLWGAWETQYF
-	TRBV14	-	TRBJ1-6	CASSLRGIYNSPLHF
-	TRBV7-9	-	TRBJ1-1	CASSFSGWANTEAFF
few	TRBV4-2	-	TRBJ2-5	CASSQTTEETQYF
-	TRBV5-4	-	TRBJ1-1	CASSTPLNTEAFF
few	TRBV10-3	-	TRBJ2-3	CASRALPRGERTHTDTQYF
once	TRBV11-2	TRBD1	TRBJ2-1	CASSADRGRNEQFF
many	TRBV4-3	-	TRBJ2-7	CASSQEPGSYEQYF
many	TRBV24-1	TRBD1	TRBJ2-3	CATSEQGAGATQYF